This T cell receptor (beta chain) emerged from a study of blood T cell repertoires in COVID-19. The wider study: Both acute and convalescent COVID-19 samples were obtained from the United States, Italy and Spain. Nucleic acid was either cDNA or gDNA, and it came from T cells, B-cell-depleted T cells, or PBMCs.

Trimming removed 3 bases from V and 6 bases from J, with 14 bases in between. CDR1 and CDR2 (germline): MGHDK, SYGVNS. CDR3 length equals 14 residues. Per the original methods: Scientists estimated how many nucleated cells there were by amplifying reference gene primers. Profiled with immunoSEQ multiplex PCR; TCRdb holds only in-frame clones, not every one. V and J calls plus clone size are reproduced from that table; the DNA served to infer D and trimming. The sample comprises about 150,000 clones, about 85% of which are singletons, and approximately 2.7% rests with the top ten. The TCR was taken from a woman between 40 and 55 years old with active or convalescent COVID-19. The chain is built from TRBV25-1 and TRBJ1-2, with TRBD1 as a possible D gene (5 bases). Sequenced sample: peripheral blood. The CDR3 loop is CASSDLGGADGYTF. The CDR3 coding sequence is TGTGCCAGCAGTGACCTAGGCGGGGCCGATGGCTACACCTTC.